The clone carrying this T cell receptor beta chain is a singleton in its sample. The data were obtained in a study of blood T cell repertoires in COVID-19. For the study at large: COVID-19 samples collected from the United States, Italy and Spain covered acute and convalescent phases. T cells, B-cell-depleted T cells, or PBMCs supplied cDNA or gDNA.

V was pared by 1 base and J by 5 bases, with 17 bases between. CDR3 length equals 16 residues. In germline, CDR1 is SGHAT, CDR2 FQNNGV. The authors' processing: Scientists estimated how many nucleated cells there were by amplifying reference gene primers. Repertoires were generated with immunoSEQ multiplex PCR, while TCRdb's copy carries only in-frame clones and drops some. That table furnishes V, J and clone size, whereas the DNA furnished D and trimming. The table includes 130,000 to 150,000 clones, approximately 86% detected once. The sample consisted of peripheral blood. The chain couples TRBV11-2 to TRBJ1-1, with D possibly being TRBD1 (5 bases). The receptor comes from a woman between 50 and 59 years old with acute or convalescent COVID-19. This CDR3 reads CASSLGAGGWGTEAFF. CDR3 in DNA: TGTGCCAGCAGCTTAGGAGCCGGGGGTTGGGGGACTGAAGCTTTCTTT.